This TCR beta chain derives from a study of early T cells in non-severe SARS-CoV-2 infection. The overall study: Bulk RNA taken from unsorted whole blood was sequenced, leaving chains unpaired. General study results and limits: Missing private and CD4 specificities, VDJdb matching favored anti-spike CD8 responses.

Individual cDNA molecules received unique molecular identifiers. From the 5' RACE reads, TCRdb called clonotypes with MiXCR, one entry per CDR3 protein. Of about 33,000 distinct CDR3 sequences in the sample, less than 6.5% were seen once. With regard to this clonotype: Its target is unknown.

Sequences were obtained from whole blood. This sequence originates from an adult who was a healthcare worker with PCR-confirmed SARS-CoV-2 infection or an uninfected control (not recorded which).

CDR3 protein: CASSLASGGNNEQFF. CDR3 DNA sequence: TGTGCCAGCAGCTTAGCTAGCGGGGGGAACAATGAGCAGTTCTTC. V usage is TRBV7-2 and J usage is TRBJ2-1; TRBD2 agrees at 10 bases. The CDR3 extends over 15 amino acids. Per the germline V gene, CDR1 is SGHTA and CDR2 is FQGNSA. V lost 0 bases to trimming and J lost 5 bases; unmatched junction nucleotides: 1.